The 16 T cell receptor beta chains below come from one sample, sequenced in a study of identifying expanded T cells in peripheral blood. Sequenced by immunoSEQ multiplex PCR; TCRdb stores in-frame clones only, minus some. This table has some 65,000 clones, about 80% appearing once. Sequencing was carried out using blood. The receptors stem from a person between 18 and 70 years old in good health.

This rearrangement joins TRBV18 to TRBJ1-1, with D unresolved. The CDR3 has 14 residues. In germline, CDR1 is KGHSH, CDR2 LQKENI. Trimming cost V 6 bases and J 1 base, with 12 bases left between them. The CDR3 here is CASSPGKGNTEAFF. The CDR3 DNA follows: TGTGCCAGCTCCCCAGGTAAGGGGAACACTGAAGCTTTCTTT.

The CDR3 is CASSRRGLAGYIYNEQFF. The CDR3 DNA reads as TGCGCCAGCAGCCGCCGAGGACTAGCGGGTTACATATACAATGAGCAGTTCTTC. The chain has TRBV5-1 and TRBJ2-1; 11 nucleotides align to TRBD2. Germline CDR1 reads SGHRS; CDR2 reads YFSETQ. CDR3 length: 18 residues. The J segment lost 4 bases and the V segment lost 4 bases, leaving 13 bases of the junction unmatched.

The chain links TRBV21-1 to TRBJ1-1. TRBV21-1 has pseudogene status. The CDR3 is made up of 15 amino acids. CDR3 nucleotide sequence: TGTGCCAGCAGCAGTCCGGAAATCCTGAACACTGAAGCTTTCTTT. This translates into CASSSPEILNTEAFF.

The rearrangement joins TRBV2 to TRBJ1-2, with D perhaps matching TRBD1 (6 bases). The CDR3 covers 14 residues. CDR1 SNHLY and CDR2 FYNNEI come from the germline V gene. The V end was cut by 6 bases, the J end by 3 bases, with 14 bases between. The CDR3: CASRFDWTDYGYTF. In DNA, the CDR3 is TGTGCCAGCAGATTCGATTGGACAGACTATGGCTACACCTTC.

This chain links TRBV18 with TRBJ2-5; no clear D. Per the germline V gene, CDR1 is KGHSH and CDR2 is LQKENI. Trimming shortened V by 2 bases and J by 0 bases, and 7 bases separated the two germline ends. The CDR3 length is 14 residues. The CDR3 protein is CASSPTSNQETQYF. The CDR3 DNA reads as TGTGCCAGCTCACCAACGTCCAACCAAGAGACCCAGTACTTC.

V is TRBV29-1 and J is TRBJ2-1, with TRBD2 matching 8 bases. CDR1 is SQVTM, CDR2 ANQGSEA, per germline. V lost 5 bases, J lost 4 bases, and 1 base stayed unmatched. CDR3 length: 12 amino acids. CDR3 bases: TGCAGCGTTCCTAGCGGGTACAATGAGCAGTTCTTC. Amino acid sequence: CSVPSGYNEQFF.

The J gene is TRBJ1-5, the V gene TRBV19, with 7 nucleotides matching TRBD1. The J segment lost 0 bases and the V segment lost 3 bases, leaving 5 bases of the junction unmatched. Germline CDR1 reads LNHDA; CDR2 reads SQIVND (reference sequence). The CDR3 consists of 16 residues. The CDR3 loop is CASSMRTGLSNQPQHF. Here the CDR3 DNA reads TGTGCCAGTAGTATGCGGACAGGACTTAGCAATCAGCCCCAGCATTTT. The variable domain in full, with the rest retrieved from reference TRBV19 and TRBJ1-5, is DGGITQSPKYLFRKEGQNVTLSCEQNLNHDAMYWYRQDPGQGLRLIYYSQIVNDFQKGDIAEGYSVSREKKESFPLTVTSAQKNPTAFYLCASSMRTGLSNQPQHFGDGTRLSIL.

CDR3 nucleotide sequence: TGTGCCAGCAGCCCGGACCGAGGCTATACTGGAAACACCATATATTTT. As protein: CASSPDRGYTGNTIYF. J is TRBJ1-3 and V is TRBV5-6; D is unresolved. Germline CDR1 SGHDT, CDR2 YYEEEE. V was shortened by 4 bases and J by 2 bases, with 16 bases between the two germline ends. The CDR3 is 16 amino acids.

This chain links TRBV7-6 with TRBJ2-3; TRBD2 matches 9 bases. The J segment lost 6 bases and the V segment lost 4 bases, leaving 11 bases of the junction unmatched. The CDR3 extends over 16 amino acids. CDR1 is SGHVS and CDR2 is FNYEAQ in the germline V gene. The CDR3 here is CASSSNSGAGGDTQYF. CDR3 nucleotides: TGTGCCAGCAGCTCCAATTCGGGTGCGGGAGGGGATACGCAGTATTTT.

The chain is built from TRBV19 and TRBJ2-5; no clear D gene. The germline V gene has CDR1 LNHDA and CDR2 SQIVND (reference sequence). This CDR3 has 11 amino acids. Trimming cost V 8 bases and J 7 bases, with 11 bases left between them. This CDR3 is CASSMGSTQYF. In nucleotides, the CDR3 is TGTGCCAGTTCCATGGGCTCGACCCAGTACTTC. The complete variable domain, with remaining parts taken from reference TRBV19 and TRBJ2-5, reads DGGITQSPKYLFRKEGQNVTLSCEQNLNHDAMYWYRQDPGQGLRLIYYSQIVNDFQKGDIAEGYSVSREKKESFPLTVTSAQKNPTAFYLCASSMGSTQYFGPGTRLLVL.

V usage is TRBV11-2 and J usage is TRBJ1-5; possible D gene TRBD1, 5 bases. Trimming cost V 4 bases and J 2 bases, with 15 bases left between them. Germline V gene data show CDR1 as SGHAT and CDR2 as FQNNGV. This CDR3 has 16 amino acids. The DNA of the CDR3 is TGTGCCAGCAGCTCCTCGCGGCCGGGGGGCAATCAGCCCCAGCATTTT. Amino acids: CASSSSRPGGNQPQHF.

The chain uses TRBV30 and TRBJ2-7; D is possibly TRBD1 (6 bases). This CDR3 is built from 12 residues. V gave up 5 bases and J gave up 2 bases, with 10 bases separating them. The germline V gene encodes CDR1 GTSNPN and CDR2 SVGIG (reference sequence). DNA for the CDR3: TGTGCCTGGGGACAGTCTCCCTACGAGCAGTACTTC. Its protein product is CAWGQSPYEQYF. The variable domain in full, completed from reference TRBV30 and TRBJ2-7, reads SQTIHQWPATLVQPVGSPLSLECTVEGTSNPNLYWYRQAAGRGLQLLFYSVGIGQISSEVPQNLSASRPQDRQFILSSKKLLLSDSGFYLCAWGQSPYEQYFGPGTRLTVT.

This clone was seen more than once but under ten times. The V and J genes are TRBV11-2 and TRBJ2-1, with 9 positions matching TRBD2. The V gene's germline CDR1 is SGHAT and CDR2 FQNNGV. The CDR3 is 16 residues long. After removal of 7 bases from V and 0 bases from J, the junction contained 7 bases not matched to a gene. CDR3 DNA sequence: TGTGCCAGCAAGGGCGGGGGGGCGAGCTCCTACAATGAGCAGTTCTTC. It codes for CASKGGGASSYNEQFF.

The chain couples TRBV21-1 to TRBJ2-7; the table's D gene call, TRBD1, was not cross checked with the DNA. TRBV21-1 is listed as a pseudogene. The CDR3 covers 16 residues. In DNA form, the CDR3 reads TGTGCCAGCAGCGCGGATCGACAGGTCCTCTCCTACGAGCAGTACGTC. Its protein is CASSADRQVLSYEQYV.

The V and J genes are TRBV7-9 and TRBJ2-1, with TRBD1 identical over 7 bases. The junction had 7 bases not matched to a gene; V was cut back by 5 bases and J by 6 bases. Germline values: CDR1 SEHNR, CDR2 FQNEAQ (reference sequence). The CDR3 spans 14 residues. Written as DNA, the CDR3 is TGTGCCAGCAGCCCCCCGACAGGGACCAATGAGCAGTTCTTC. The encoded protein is CASSPPTGTNEQFF.

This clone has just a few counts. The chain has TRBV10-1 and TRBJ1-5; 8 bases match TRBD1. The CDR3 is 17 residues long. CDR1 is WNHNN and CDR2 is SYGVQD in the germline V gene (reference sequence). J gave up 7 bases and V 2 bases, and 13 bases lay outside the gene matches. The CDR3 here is CASSEPFETGERQPQHF. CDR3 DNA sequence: TGCGCCAGCAGTGAGCCCTTTGAGACAGGGGAAAGGCAGCCCCAGCATTTT.